The 23 T cell receptor beta chains below come from one sample, sequenced in a study of a mutant IDH1 vaccine in newly diagnosed glioma. Assay: immunoSEQ multiplex PCR; the TCRdb copy retains only in-frame clones and omits some. Of under 35,000 clones listed, around nine tenths are singletons. Time point indicated: baseline, week 1 (first vaccination visit). Sample treatment: pre-vaccination baseline after standard-of-care therapy. Sample: PBMCs, taken from a glioma patient treated with radiotherapy, temozolomide or both. Every receptor here comes from a woman aged 40 to 50 with glioma.

This sequence joins TRBV30 and TRBJ1-2; 9 bases fit TRBD1. The CDR3 totals 14 residues. The germline V gene has CDR1 GTSNPN and CDR2 SVGIG (reference sequence). The V and J ends lost 7 bases and 5 bases, in that order; junction bases with no gene match: 11. The CDR3 nucleotides read TGTGCCTTCGACAGGGGGGATTTCATTTATGGCTACACCTTC. It translates to CAFDRGDFIYGYTF.

CDR3 sequence reads: CASPKRSGFKEQYF. The DNA for the CDR3 is TGCGCCAGCCCCAAGAGGTCCGGCTTTAAGGAGCAGTACTTC. The J gene is TRBJ2-7, the V gene TRBV5-1, with D hard to call. CDR3 length equals 14 residues. CDR1 is SGHRS, CDR2 YFSETQ, per germline. The V and J ends lost 7 bases and 7 bases respectively, with 21 bases between them.

V and J are TRBV25-1 and TRBJ2-5; 7 positions agree with TRBD1. The germline V gene encodes CDR1 MGHDK and CDR2 SYGVNS. V dropped 4 bases and J dropped 3; count of bases not matched to a gene: 8. This CDR3 spans 15 amino acids. The CDR3 here is CASSGQTGPKETQYF. The CDR3 DNA sequence: TGTGCCAGCAGTGGACAGACAGGGCCTAAAGAGACCCAGTACTTC.

V is TRBV4-3 and J is TRBJ2-2; 10 bases agree with TRBD1. Per the germline V gene, CDR1 is LGHNA and CDR2 is YSLEER. V trimming: 4 bases; J trimming: 5 bases; junction bases outside the gene matches: 7. CDR3 size: 16 residues. CDR3 loop: CASSLQDRGGTGELFF. For the CDR3, the DNA is TGCGCCAGCAGCCTTCAGGACAGGGGGGGGACCGGGGAGCTGTTTTTT.

This chain uses TRBV5-6 with TRBJ1-6; TRBD1 agrees at 7 bases. Germline V lookup: CDR1 SGHDT, CDR2 YYEEEE. Trimming removed 1 base from V and 5 bases from J; junction bases left unmatched: 6. The CDR3 extends over 16 amino acids. The CDR3: CASSLRRTGDNSPLHF. In nucleotides, the CDR3 is TGTGCCAGCAGCTTGAGGCGGACAGGAGATAATTCACCCCTCCACTTT. Full variable domain (outside the CDR3, taken from reference TRBV5-6 and TRBJ1-6): DAGVTQSPTHLIKTRGQQVTLRCSPKSGHDTVSWYQQALGQGPQFIFQYYEEEERQRGNFPDRFSGHQFPNYSSELNVNALLLGDSALYLCASSLRRTGDNSPLHFGNGTRLTVT.

V is TRBV7-9 and J is TRBJ1-1; D not resolved. This CDR3 has 13 residues. Germline V CDR1 and CDR2: SEHNR, FQNEAQ (reference sequence). V lost 4 bases and J 1 base, leaving 7 bases between the germline ends. CDR3 in DNA: TGTGCCAGCAGCTCCACAGAGAACACTGAAGCTTTCTTT. Protein sequence: CASSSTENTEAFF.

CDR3 sequence reads: CASSQDRGSGETQYF. The CDR3 nucleotides are TGCGCCAGCAGCCAAGACAGGGGCAGCGGAGAGACCCAGTACTTC. This chain connects TRBV4-1 to TRBJ2-5; a weak D match, TRBD1 (6 bases). Germline CDR1 is MGHRA and CDR2 is YSYEKL. There are 15 residues in the CDR3. The ends were cut back, 0 bases at V and 4 bases at J, with 12 bases in the middle.

The CDR3 protein is CASSLVSQSDGYTF. The CDR3, as DNA: TGTGCCAGCAGCTTAGTATCCCAGAGCGATGGCTACACCTTC. This chain uses TRBV11-2 with TRBJ1-2; no clear D. The V gene lost 1 base and the J gene lost 6 bases, with 12 bases spanning the gap. The CDR3 runs to 14 residues. Germline loops: CDR1 SGHAT, CDR2 FQNNGV.

The chain couples TRBV19 to TRBJ1-5, with a tentative D call TRBD1 (6 bases). The CDR3 is 15 residues long. Germline CDR1 and CDR2: LNHDA and SQIVND (reference sequence). Trimming removed 2 bases from V and 3 bases from J, with 11 bases in between. The CDR3 sequence: CASSIFGQINQPQHF. The DNA for the CDR3 is TGTGCCAGTAGTATATTTGGACAGATCAATCAGCCCCAGCATTTT.

This chain connects TRBV2 to TRBJ2-7; 7 nucleotides line up with TRBD1. The CDR3 totals 16 residues. The V and J ends lost 7 bases and 0 bases, in that order; junction bases with no gene match: 12. CDR1 and CDR2 (germline): SNHLY, FYNNEI. The CDR3 is CASTLGQPTLSYEQYF. The CDR3 DNA follows: TGTGCCAGCACCTTGGGACAGCCTACTCTCTCCTACGAGCAGTACTTC.

The chain carries TRBV4-2 and TRBJ2-1, with 9 bases aligning to TRBD2. Germline V gene data show CDR1 as LGHNA and CDR2 as YNFKEQ. The CDR3 sequence is 15 residues long. V gave up 1 base and J gave up 6 bases; unmatched junction bases: 4. CDR3 DNA: TGTGCCAGCAGCCAAGGGTCGGGACTAGCCAATGAGCAGTTCTTC. Encoded protein: CASSQGSGLANEQFF.

J is TRBJ1-5 and V is TRBV4-3, with D uncertain. CDR3 length: 15 residues. V lost 0 bases and J lost 7, with 13 bases in between. CDR1 LGHNA and CDR2 YSLEER come from the germline V gene. The CDR3 here is CASSQDWSFGQPQHF. The CDR3 region has the DNA TGCGCCAGCAGCCAAGATTGGAGTTTTGGACAGCCCCAGCATTTT.

This chain links TRBV2 with TRBJ1-2, with 8 bases aligning to TRBD1. V trimming: 2 bases; J trimming: 6 bases; junction bases outside the gene matches: 5. Germline V lookup: CDR1 SNHLY, CDR2 FYNNEI. The CDR3 covers 14 residues. The CDR3 here is CASSEWQGADGYTF. DNA of the CDR3: TGTGCCAGCAGTGAATGGCAGGGGGCGGATGGCTACACCTTC.

The rearrangement joins TRBV5-4 to TRBJ2-6; no reliable D call. This CDR3 has 16 amino acids. CDR1 SGHNT and CDR2 YYREEE come from the germline V gene (reference sequence). With 3 bases removed from V and 0 bases from J, the gap between germline ends came to 10 bases. The CDR3 spells CASSSLRTSGANVLTF. CDR3 nucleotide sequence: TGTGCCAGCAGCTCCCTGAGGACCTCTGGGGCCAACGTCCTGACTTTC.

This clone appeared once. This chain's CDR3 is CASSPAGQGRKDGYTF. The DNA for the CDR3 is TGTGCCAGCAGCCCAGCCGGACAGGGGAGGAAGGATGGCTACACCTTC. The V and J genes are TRBV7-6 and TRBJ1-2; TRBD1 matches at 9 bases. Germline V lookup: CDR1 SGHVS, CDR2 FNYEAQ. The CDR3 extends over 16 amino acids. V lost 5 bases to trimming and J lost 6 bases; unmatched junction nucleotides: 13. Based on the CDR3 plus reference TRBV7-6 and TRBJ1-2, the full variable domain is GAGVSQSPRYKVTKRGQDVALRCDPISGHVSLYWYRQALGQGPEFLTYFNYEAQQDKSGLPNDRFSAERPEGSISTLTIQRTEQRDSAMYRCASSPAGQGRKDGYTFGSGTRLTVV.

This rearrangement joins TRBV4-1 to TRBJ2-5; 8 bases map to TRBD1. The CDR3 runs to 15 residues. Trimming cost V 1 base and J 5 bases; bases outside gene matches: 6. Germline V gene lookup returns CDR1 MGHRA and CDR2 YSYEKL. In nucleotides, the CDR3 is TGCGCCAGCAGCCAAGTCAGGACAGGGAGGGAGACCCAGTACTTC. Its translation is CASSQVRTGRETQYF.

This sequence joins TRBV9 and TRBJ1-1; maybe TRBD1 (5 bases). Germline-derived CDR1 and CDR2 are SGDLS and YYNGEE. The CDR3 loop spans 16 amino acids. V was clipped by 0 bases and J by 10 bases, with 22 bases between them. The CDR3 sequence: CASSVVHTPRGGGAFF. In DNA form, the CDR3 reads TGTGCCAGCAGCGTAGTGCACACCCCCCGCGGTGGGGGAGCTTTCTTT. Full variable domain (outside the CDR3, taken from reference TRBV9 and TRBJ1-1): DSGVTQTPKHLITATGQRVTLRCSPRSGDLSVYWYQQSLDQGLQFLIQYYNGEERAKGNILERFSAQQFPDLHSELNLSSLELGDSALYFCASSVVHTPRGGGAFFGQGTRLTVV.

The V call is TRBV18, the J call TRBJ2-7, with TRBD2 matching over 13 bases. The CDR3 extends over 15 amino acids. Germline lookup yields CDR1 KGHSH and CDR2 LQKENI. V was clipped by 2 bases and J by 2 bases; unmatched bases: 0. CDR3 region: CASSPTSGGAYEQYF. CDR3 coding DNA: TGTGCCAGCTCACCAACTAGCGGGGGGGCCTACGAGCAGTACTTC.

The chain combines TRBV4-3 with TRBJ1-5; 7 bases align to TRBD1. CDR1 and CDR2 (germline): LGHNA, YSLEER. CDR3 length: 15 amino acids. After removal of 4 bases from V and 0 bases from J, the junction contained 3 bases not matched to a gene. The CDR3 sequence: CASSPDRVSNQPQHF. The CDR3, as DNA: TGCGCCAGCAGCCCAGACAGGGTTAGCAATCAGCCCCAGCATTTT.

The V call is TRBV29-1, the J call TRBJ1-3; possibly TRBD1 for D (6 bases). Germline CDR1 and CDR2: SQVTM and ANQGSEA. The CDR3 runs 12 residues. V lost 5 bases and J 3 bases, leaving 8 bases between the germline ends. Here the CDR3 reads CSVIGGGNTIYF. For the CDR3, the DNA is TGCAGCGTTATAGGGGGTGGAAACACCATATATTTT.

This clone showed up just once. The gene calls are TRBV18 and TRBJ2-7; 10 bases map to TRBD2. V shed 6 bases, J shed 3 bases, and the junction held 11 bases outside the gene matches. The germline CDR1 and CDR2 sequences are KGHSH and LQKENI. CDR3 size: 16 residues. The CDR3 bases are TGTGCCAGCTCGCGGGGGGGACTAGCGACAATCTACGAGCAGTACTTC. It translates to CASSRGGLATIYEQYF.

This chain connects TRBV5-1 to TRBJ2-1; D gene uncertain. The CDR3 is made up of 11 amino acids. Deletions cut 0 bases from V and 9 bases from J, with 4 bases between. Germline V gene sequence: CDR1 SGHRS, CDR2 YFSETQ. The CDR3 region is CASSLVGEQFF. For the CDR3, the DNA is TGCGCCAGCAGCTTGGTAGGTGAGCAGTTCTTC.

The chain recombines TRBV2 with TRBJ2-1, with a possible D match to TRBD2 (5 bases). CDR1 and CDR2 (germline): SNHLY, FYNNEI. V was clipped by 2 bases and J by 10 bases, with 9 bases between them. This CDR3 region has 12 residues. The chain's CDR3 is CASSESRLEQFF. The DNA of the CDR3 is TGTGCCAGCAGTGAAAGCAGACTAGAGCAGTTCTTC.